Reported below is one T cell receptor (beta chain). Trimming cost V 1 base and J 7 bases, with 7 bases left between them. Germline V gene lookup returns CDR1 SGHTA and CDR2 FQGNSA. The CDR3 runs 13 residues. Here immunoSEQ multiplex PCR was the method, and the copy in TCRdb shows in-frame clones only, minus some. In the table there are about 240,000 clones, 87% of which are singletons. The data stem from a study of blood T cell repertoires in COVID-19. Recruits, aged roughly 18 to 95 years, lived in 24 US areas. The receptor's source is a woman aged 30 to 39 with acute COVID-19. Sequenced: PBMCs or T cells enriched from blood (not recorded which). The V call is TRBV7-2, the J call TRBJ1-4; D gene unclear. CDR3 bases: TGTGCCAGCAGCTTAGGAGCCCGTGAAAAACTGTTTTTT. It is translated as CASSLGAREKLFF.